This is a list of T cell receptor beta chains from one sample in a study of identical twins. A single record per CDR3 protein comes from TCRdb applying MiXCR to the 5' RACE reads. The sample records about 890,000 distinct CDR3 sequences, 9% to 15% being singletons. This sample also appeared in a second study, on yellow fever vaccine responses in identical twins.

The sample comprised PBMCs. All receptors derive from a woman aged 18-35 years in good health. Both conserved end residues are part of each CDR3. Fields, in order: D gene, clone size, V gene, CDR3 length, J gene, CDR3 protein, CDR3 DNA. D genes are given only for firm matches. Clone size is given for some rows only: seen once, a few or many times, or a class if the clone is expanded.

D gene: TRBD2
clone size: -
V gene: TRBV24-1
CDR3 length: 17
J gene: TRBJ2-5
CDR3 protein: CATSDRRLAGGQETQYF
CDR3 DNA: TGTGCCACCAGTGACCGCCGACTAGCGGGAGGCCAAGAGACCCAGTACTTC

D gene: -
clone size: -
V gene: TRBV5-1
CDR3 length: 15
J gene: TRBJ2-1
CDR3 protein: CASSLGAGLNNEQFF
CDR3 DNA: TGCGCCAGCAGCTTGGGGGCAGGCCTGAACAATGAGCAGTTCTTC

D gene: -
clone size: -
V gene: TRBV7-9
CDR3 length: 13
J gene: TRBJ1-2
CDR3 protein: CASSFRENYGYTF
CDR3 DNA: TGTGCCAGCAGCTTCAGGGAAAACTATGGCTACACCTTC

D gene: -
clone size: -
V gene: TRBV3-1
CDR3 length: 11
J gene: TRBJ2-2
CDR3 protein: CASRYGGELFF
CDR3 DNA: TGTGCCAGCCGCTATGGCGGGGAGCTGTTTTTT

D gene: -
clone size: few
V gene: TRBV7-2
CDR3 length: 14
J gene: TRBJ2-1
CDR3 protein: CASSPLILAGGQFF
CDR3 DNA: TGTGCCAGCAGCCCACTTATACTAGCTGGGGGGCAGTTCTTC

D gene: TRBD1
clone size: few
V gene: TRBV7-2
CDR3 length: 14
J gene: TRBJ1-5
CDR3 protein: CASSTRRGQQPQHF
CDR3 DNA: TGTGCCAGCAGCACCCGAAGGGGGCAACAGCCCCAGCATTTT

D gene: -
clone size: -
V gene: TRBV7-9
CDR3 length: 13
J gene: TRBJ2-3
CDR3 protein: CASSKLLPDTQYF
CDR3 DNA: TGTGCCAGCAGTAAATTACTCCCAGATACGCAGTATTTT

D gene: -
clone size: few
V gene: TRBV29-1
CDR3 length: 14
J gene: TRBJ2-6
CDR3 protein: CSVEGGSGANVLTF
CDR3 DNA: TGCAGCGTCGAAGGGGGCTCTGGGGCCAACGTCCTGACTTTC

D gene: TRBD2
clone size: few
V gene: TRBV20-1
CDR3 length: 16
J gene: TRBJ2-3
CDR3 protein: CSTNPRTAGARDTQYF
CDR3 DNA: TGCAGTACCAATCCTCGGACAGCGGGGGCCCGAGATACGCAGTATTTT

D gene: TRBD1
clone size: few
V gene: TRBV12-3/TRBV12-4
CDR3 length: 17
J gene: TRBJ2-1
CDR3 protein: CASSLAGQGAPMGEQFF
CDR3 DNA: TGTGCCAGCAGTTTAGCGGGACAGGGGGCCCCGATGGGGGAGCAGTTCTTC

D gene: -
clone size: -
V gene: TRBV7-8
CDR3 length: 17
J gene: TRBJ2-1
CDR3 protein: CASSFPFAASSYNEQFF
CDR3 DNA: TGTGCCAGCAGCTTCCCATTTGCGGCTAGCTCCTACAATGAGCAGTTCTTC

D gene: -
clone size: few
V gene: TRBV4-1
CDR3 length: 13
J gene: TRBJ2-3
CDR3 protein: CASSSGSADTQYF
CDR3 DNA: TGCGCCAGCAGCTCTGGGTCGGCAGATACGCAGTATTTT

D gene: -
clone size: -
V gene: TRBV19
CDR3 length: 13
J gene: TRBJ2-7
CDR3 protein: CASSIGIFYEQYF
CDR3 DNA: TGTGCCAGTAGTATTGGTATTTTCTACGAGCAGTACTTC

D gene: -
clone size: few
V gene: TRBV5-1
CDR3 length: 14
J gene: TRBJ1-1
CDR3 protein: CASSLDRPDTEAFF
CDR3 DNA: TGCGCCAGCAGCTTGGACAGGCCTGACACTGAAGCTTTCTTT

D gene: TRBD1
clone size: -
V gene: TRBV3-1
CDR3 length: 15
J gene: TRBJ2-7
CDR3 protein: CASSHGTGNLHEQYF
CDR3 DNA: TGTGCCAGCAGCCACGGGACAGGGAATTTGCACGAGCAGTACTTC

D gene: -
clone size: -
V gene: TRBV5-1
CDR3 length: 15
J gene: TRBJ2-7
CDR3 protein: CASSLEGRFAYEQYF
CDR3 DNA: TGCGCCAGCAGCTTGGAGGGCAGGTTCGCCTACGAGCAGTACTTC

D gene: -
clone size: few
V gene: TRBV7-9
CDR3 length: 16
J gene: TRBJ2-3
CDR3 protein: CASSLGASGPPDTQYF
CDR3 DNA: TGTGCCAGCAGCTTAGGGGCCAGCGGGCCACCAGATACGCAGTATTTT

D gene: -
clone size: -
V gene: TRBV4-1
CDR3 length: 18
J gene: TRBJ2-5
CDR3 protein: CASSRVNMRWEDQETQYF
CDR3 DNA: TGCGCCAGCAGCCGCGTTAATATGAGGTGGGAGGATCAAGAGACCCAGTACTTC

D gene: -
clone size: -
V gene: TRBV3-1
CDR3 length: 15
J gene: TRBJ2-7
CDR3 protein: CASSQDQGTSYEQYF
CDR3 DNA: TGTGCCAGCAGCCAAGATCAGGGGACCTCCTACGAGCAGTACTTC

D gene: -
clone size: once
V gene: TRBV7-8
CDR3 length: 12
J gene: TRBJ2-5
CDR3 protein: CASSPKAETQYF
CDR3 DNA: TGTGCCAGCAGCCCCAAGGCGGAGACCCAGTACTTC

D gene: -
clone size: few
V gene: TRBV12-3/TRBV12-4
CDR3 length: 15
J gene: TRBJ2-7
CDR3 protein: CASSFRASRSYEQYF
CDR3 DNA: TGTGCCAGCAGTTTTAGGGCTAGCCGTTCCTACGAGCAGTACTTC

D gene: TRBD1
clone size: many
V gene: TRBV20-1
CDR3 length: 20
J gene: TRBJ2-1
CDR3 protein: CSARPRQGTTLSLSYNEQFF
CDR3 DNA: TGCAGTGCTAGACCAAGACAGGGGACAACCCTTAGTCTCTCCTACAATGAGCAGTTCTTC

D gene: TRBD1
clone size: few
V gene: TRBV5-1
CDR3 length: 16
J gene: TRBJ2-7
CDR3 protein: CASSLAGTGATYEQYF
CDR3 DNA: TGCGCCAGCAGCTTGGCCGGGACAGGGGCGACCTACGAGCAGTACTTC

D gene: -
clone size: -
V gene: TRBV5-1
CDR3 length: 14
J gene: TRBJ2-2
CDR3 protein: CASSFRGGTGELFF
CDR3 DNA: TGCGCCAGCAGCTTTCGAGGGGGCACCGGGGAGCTGTTTTTT

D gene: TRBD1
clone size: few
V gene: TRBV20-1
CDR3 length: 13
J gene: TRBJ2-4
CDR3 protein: CSAYLDREYIQYF
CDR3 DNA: TGCAGTGCTTATCTTGACAGGGAGTACATTCAGTACTTC

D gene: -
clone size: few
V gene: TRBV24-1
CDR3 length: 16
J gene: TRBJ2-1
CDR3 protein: CATSDFQITNNNEQFF
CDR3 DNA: TGTGCCACCAGTGATTTTCAAATAACCAATAACAATGAGCAGTTCTTC

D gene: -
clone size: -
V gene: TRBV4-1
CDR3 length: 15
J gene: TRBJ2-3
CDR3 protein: CASSQFYALTDTQYF
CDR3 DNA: TGCGCCAGCAGCCAATTTTACGCCCTTACCGATACGCAGTATTTT

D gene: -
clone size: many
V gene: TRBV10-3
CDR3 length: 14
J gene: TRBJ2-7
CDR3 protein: CAISESSPTREQYF
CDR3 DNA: TGTGCCATCAGTGAGTCGAGCCCTACCCGCGAGCAGTACTTC

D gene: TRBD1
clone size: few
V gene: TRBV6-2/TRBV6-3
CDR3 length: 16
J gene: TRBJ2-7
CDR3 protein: CASSSTGQGFSYEQYF
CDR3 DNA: TGTGCCAGCAGTTCTACGGGACAGGGGTTTTCATACGAGCAGTACTTC

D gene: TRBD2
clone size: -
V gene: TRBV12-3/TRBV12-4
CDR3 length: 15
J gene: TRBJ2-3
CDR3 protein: CASRRLAGATDTQYF
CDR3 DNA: TGTGCCAGCAGGAGACTAGCGGGAGCCACAGATACGCAGTATTTT

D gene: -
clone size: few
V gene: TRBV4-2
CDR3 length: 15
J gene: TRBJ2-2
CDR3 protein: CASSQADFNTGELFF
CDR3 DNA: TGTGCCAGCAGCCAAGCGGACTTTAACACCGGGGAGCTGTTTTTT

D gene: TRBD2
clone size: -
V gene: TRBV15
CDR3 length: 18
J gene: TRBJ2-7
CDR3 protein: CATSRDSVLAGVFYEQYF
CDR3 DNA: TGTGCCACCAGCAGAGATTCGGTACTAGCGGGAGTATTCTACGAGCAGTACTTC

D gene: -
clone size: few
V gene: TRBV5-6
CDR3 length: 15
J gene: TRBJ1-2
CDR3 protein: CASSLRTADFYGYTF
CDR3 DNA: TGTGCCAGCAGCTTGAGAACAGCAGATTTCTATGGCTACACCTTC

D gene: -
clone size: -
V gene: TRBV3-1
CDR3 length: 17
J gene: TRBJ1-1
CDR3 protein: CASSQDLTRATNTEAFF
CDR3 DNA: TGTGCCAGCAGCCAAGACCTAACCAGGGCCACGAACACTGAAGCTTTCTTT

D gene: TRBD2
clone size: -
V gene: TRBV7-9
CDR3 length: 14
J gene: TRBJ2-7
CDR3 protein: CASSFSGNFYEQYF
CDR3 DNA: TGTGCCAGCAGCTTTAGCGGGAACTTCTACGAGCAGTACTTC

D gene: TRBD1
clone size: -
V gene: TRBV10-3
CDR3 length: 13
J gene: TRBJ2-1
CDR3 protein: CAIKPGQGVEQFF
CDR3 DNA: TGTGCCATCAAACCGGGACAGGGGGTTGAGCAGTTCTTC

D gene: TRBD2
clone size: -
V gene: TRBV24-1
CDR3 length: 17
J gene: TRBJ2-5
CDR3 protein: CATSEAKRGGLGETQYF
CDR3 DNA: TGTGCCACCAGTGAAGCCAAGCGGGGGGGCCTGGGTGAGACCCAGTACTTC

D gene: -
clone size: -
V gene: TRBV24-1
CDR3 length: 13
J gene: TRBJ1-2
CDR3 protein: CATSDPGRYGYTF
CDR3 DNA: TGTGCCACCAGTGACCCGGGACGATATGGCTACACCTTC

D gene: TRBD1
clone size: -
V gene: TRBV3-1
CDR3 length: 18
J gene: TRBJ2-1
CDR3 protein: CASSQVPGTGSSYNEQFF
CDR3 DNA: TGTGCCAGCAGCCAAGTACCCGGGACAGGTAGCTCCTACAATGAGCAGTTCTTC

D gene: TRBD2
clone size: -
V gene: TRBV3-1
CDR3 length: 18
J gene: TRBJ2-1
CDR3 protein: CTSRGTSGSPFPYNEQFF
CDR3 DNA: TGTACCAGCAGGGGGACTAGCGGGAGTCCCTTTCCCTACAATGAGCAGTTCTTC

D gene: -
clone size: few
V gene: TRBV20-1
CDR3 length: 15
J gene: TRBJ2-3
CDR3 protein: CSARGTAGNTDTQYF
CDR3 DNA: TGCAGTGCTAGAGGCACCGCAGGGAACACAGATACGCAGTATTTT

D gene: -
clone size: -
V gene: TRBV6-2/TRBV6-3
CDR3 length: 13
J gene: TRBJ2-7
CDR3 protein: CASSAGVFYEQYF
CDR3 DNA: TGTGCCAGCAGTGCAGGGGTGTTTTACGAGCAGTACTTC

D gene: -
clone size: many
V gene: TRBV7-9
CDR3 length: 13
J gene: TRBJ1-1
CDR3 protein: CASSQTQNTEAFF
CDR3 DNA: TGTGCCAGCAGTCAAACACAGAACACTGAAGCTTTCTTT

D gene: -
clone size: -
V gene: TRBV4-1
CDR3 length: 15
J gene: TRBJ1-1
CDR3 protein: CASSQPLQGRTEAFF
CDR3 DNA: TGCGCCAGCAGCCAGCCCTTGCAGGGTAGGACTGAAGCTTTCTTT

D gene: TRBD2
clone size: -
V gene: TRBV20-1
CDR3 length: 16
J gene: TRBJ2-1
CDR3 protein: CSASPSPGLGHNEQFF
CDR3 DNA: TGCAGTGCTAGCCCTTCCCCGGGACTAGGCCACAATGAGCAGTTCTTC

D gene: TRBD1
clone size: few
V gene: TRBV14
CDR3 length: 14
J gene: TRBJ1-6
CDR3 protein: CASSLTTGVSPLHF
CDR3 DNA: TGTGCCAGCAGCCTCACGACAGGGGTTTCACCCCTCCACTTT

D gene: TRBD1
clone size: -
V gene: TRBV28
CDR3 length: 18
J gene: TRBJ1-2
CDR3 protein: CASSSPRDRDGIGYGYTF
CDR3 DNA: TGTGCCAGCAGTTCCCCCCGGGACAGGGACGGGATAGGCTATGGCTACACCTTC